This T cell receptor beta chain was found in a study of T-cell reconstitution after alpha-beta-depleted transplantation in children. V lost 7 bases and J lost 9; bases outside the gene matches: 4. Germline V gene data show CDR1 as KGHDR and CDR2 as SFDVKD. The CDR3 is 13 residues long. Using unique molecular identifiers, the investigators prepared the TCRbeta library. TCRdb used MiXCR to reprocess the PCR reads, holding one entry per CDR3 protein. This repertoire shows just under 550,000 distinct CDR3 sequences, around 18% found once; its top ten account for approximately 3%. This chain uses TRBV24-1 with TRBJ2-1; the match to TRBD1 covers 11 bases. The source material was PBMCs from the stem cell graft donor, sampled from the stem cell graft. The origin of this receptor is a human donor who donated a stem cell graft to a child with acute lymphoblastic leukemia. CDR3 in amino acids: CATRDRGRIEQFF. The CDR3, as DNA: TGTGCCACCAGGGACAGGGGGCGAATTGAGCAGTTCTTC.